This record looks at one T cell receptor beta chain sequence and its context. The antigen is undetermined. These data are taken from a study of blood T cells in healthy people across ages. Study context: About one barcoded beta molecule per two T cells was captured by template switching. Study observations and caveats: Unknown CMV status may confound age-related changes in expanded clones. Estimated diversity, derived from one million T cells, was regarded as an underestimate.

Through a sample-barcoded 5' primer and a J-beta primer mix, a second PCR was run for roughly 6 to 11 cycles. TCRdb reanalysed the 5' RACE reads using MiXCR and keeps one entry per CDR3 protein. This table has around 1.5 million distinct CDR3 sequences, approximately 42% appearing once. Per the germline V gene, CDR1 is LGHNA and CDR2 is YNFKEQ. V lost 0 bases, J lost 5 bases, and 23 bases lay in between. The CDR3 covers 19 residues. The sample comprised blood. The clonotype originates from a woman under 30 in good health. The chain has TRBV4-2 and TRBJ2-1; D possibly uses TRBD1 or TRBD2 (6 bases each). CDR3 sequence reads: CASSQDGGAGSPLNNEQFF. CDR3 coding DNA: TGTGCCAGCAGCCAAGATGGGGGCGCGGGGTCTCCATTAAACAATGAGCAGTTCTTC.